This paragraph reports one TCR beta chain. Its antigen is not known. Sequenced by immunoSEQ multiplex PCR; TCRdb stores in-frame clones only, minus some. The table has 150,000 to 200,000 clones, about 90% seen once. The CDR3 has 14 residues. The germline V and J ends were trimmed by 6 bases and 4 bases, with 13 bases remaining between them. CDR1 and CDR2 (germline): MNHEY, SVGAGI. This sample was included in a study of T cell responses to AZD1222 COVID-19 vaccine. Findings and limits, study-wide: The donor group comprised mostly white British people and more females; the analysis possibly underestimated clonal diversity. Spike-wide coverage was observed for vaccine-associated CD4 TCRs, with dominant responses at 160-218 and 743-854. Once two AZD1222 doses were given, Spike-specific TCR breadth and depth went up. Nearly half of the spike-specific TCRs reportedly recognize variant regions that carry no mutations.

Sequences were derived from peripheral blood, sampled on day 0 of AZD1222 vaccination. This clonotype originated in an adult in good health. The chain links TRBV6-5 to TRBJ1-5; D is possibly TRBD1 (6 bases). CDR3 sequence: CASRTDSYNQPQHF. Written as DNA, the CDR3 is TGTGCCAGCAGGACGGACAGTTATAATCAGCCCCAGCATTTT.